The 3 T cell receptor beta chains presented below share a single source sample, sequenced in a study of T cells after yellow fever vaccination (dated by TCRdb to the late 2010s). The library was built by means of 5' RACE. For sequencing, an Illumina HiSeq 2500 was employed. Using fastp trimming at Q25 and MiXCR clonotype assembly, TCRdb reanalyzed the public sequencing data and kept in-frame beta chains. Entries are consolidated by CDR3 protein sequence, retaining the most common genes and DNA. Here the sample has roughly 110,000 distinct CDR3 sequences; 7.5% to 9.5% occur a single time. The ten largest clones capture roughly 27% of the sample. The treatment or condition label, read with the paper, signifies: live attenuated yellow fever vaccine strain. The specimen was CD8+ T cells sorted from PBMCs, collected 45 days after the yellow fever booster vaccination. The receptors stem from a man aged 25 to 45 who received the YFV17D yellow fever vaccine.

The genes are TRBV2 and TRBJ2-3; D is unclear. The CDR3 consists of 15 residues. CDR1 and CDR2 (germline): SNHLY, FYNNEI. Trimming took 5 bases from V and 0 from J, leaving 12 bases between them. The CDR3 region has the DNA TGTGCCAGCAGTCCACGGATTTCTAGCACAGATACGCAGTATTTT. Translating it yields CASSPRISSTDTQYF.

This clonotype was counted ten times or more. A junction boundary mismatches the germline segment, possibly from a read error. V and J are TRBV12-3 or TRBV12-4 and TRBJ2-3; TRBD2 matches at 7 bases. The CDR3 is 13 residues long. The CDR3 sequence: CASSLAGADTQYF. Written as DNA, the CDR3 is TGTGCCAGCAGCTTAGCGGGCGCAGATACGCAGTATTTT.

V and J are TRBV5-4 and TRBJ2-7, with 15 bases identical to TRBD2. The germline V gene encodes CDR1 SGHNT and CDR2 YYREEE (reference sequence). The CDR3 covers 18 residues. Unmatched junction bases numbered 12, after V lost 1 base and J lost 7 bases. CDR3 DNA: TGTGCCAGCAGCTTGCTTGGGGGACTAGCGGGAGGTGGTAGGGAGCAGTACTTC. It yields the protein CASSLLGGLAGGGREQYF.